This entry lists 5 T cell receptor beta chains sequenced from one sample in a study of STAT5B mutations in CD4+ large granular lymphocyte leukemia. Profiling relied on immunoSEQ multiplex PCR, and the TCRdb table lists in-frame clones only, not all of them. The repertoire has about 33,000 clones, 74% of them found once; the top ten carry approximately 0.29%. The sequencing sample was made of CD4+ T cells from blood buffy coats. The receptor source for this set is a human donor in good health.

The J gene is TRBJ2-5, the V gene TRBV7-9; D ambiguous. This CDR3 is 11 amino acids long. Germline V lookup: CDR1 SEHNR, CDR2 FQNEAQ (reference sequence). The V and J ends lost 5 bases and 10 bases respectively, with 11 bases between them. The CDR3 region is CASSPLDDQYF. The DNA for the CDR3 is TGTGCCAGCAGCCCCCTTGATGACCAGTACTTC. Supplemented by reference TRBV7-9 and TRBJ2-5, the full variable domain reads DTGVSQNPRHKITKRGQNVTFRCDPISEHNRLYWYRQTLGQGPEFLTYFQNEAQLEKSRLLSDRFSAERPKGSFSTLEIQRTEQGDSAMYLCASSPLDDQYFGPGTRLLVL.

This clone showed up just a few times. The CDR3 protein is CASSFGTVNEKLFF. The CDR3 DNA sequence: TGTGCCAGCAGCTTCGGGACAGTTAATGAAAAACTGTTTTTT. V and J are TRBV7-8 and TRBJ1-4, with 7 bases matching TRBD1. The V gene end was trimmed by 3 bases and the J gene end by 4 bases; junction bases not matched to a gene: 2. Germline V gene sequence: CDR1 SGHVS, CDR2 FQNEAQ. The CDR3 is made up of 14 amino acids.

This chain uses TRBV10-3 with TRBJ1-2; no firm D call. The CDR3 has 13 amino acids. CDR1 is ENHRY and CDR2 is SYGVKD in the germline V gene. The V end was cut by 9 bases, the J end by 7 bases, with 18 bases between. In nucleotides, the CDR3 is TGTGCCATGAGAAGTGGTATTGACGGTGGCTACACCTTC. Translated, it gives CAMRSGIDGGYTF.

The chain uses TRBV13 and TRBJ2-3; either TRBD1 or TRBD2 may supply D (6 bases each). CDR3 length equals 15 residues. The germline V gene has CDR1 PRHDT and CDR2 FYEKMQ (reference sequence). The V gene lost 1 base and the J gene lost 1 base, with 9 bases spanning the gap. CDR3 in DNA: TGTGCCAGCAGCTTAGAGGGGGGAGGCACAGATACGCAGTATTTT. Amino acids: CASSLEGGGTDTQYF.

V usage is TRBV5-1 and J usage is TRBJ1-5; D not certain. V was shortened by 0 bases and J by 5 bases, with 9 bases between the two germline ends. The CDR3 runs 14 residues. From germline, CDR1 is SGHRS and CDR2 YFSETQ. The CDR3 reads CASSLVGLDQPQHF. The CDR3 DNA reads TGCGCCAGCAGCTTGGTGGGTCTGGATCAGCCCCAGCATTTT.